Included here is one T cell receptor (beta chain) sequence, with context. The antigen remains unidentified. The source of the sample is a study of cytomegalovirus exposure and HLA in healthy donors. Only in-frame clones appear in the TCRdb table, and some are missing; sequencing was by immunoSEQ multiplex PCR. The sample yields about 130,000 clones, 95% to 96% seen once. Points from the study as a whole: Later, an analysis found that TCR clusters from the first cohort tended to co-occur in the 95 to 150 validation repertoires. Under in vitro conditions, a few CMV-associated chains were confirmed as specific for CMV antigens.

The length of the CDR3 is 15 residues. Per the germline V gene, CDR1 is LNHNV and CDR2 is YYDKDF (reference sequence). V lost 0 bases to trimming and J lost 4 bases; unmatched junction nucleotides: 6. The chain carries TRBV15 and TRBJ2-7; 7 nucleotides align to TRBD2. Material: PBMCs. The sequence was collected from a man younger than 30 in good health and CMV-seronegative. CDR3 in DNA: TGTGCCACCAGCAGAGATGCGGGAGACAGATACGAGCAGTACTTC. Residues: CATSRDAGDRYEQYF.